This T cell receptor beta chain is from a study of somatic mutations in cytotoxic T cells in rheumatoid arthritis. The overall study: A roughly 32 ml EDTA sample of patient blood was drawn right after diagnosis, before any treatment.

The assay was immunoSEQ multiplex PCR, and TCRdb's table has in-frame clones only and misses some. In the table there are 2,500 to 3,500 clones, 65% to 85% of which are singletons. Findings and caveats of the study: Per patient, the largest CD8+ clone was found to exceed 20% of CD8+ cells in about an eighth of the roughly 65 cases. CD8+ clonality rose with age in rheumatoid arthritis patients, unlike in healthy controls.

Separation of CD4+ and CD8+ cells was performed by positive magnetic bead selection, and purity was verified by flow cytometry. Points on this clone: The antigen is not known.

Germline lookup yields CDR1 SEHNR and CDR2 FQNEAQ (reference sequence). Trimming at V came to 6 bases and at J to 1 base, leaving 4 bases not matched to a gene. This CDR3 is 14 amino acids long. The V gene is TRBV7-9, the J gene TRBJ1-2; TRBD1 agrees at 8 bases. Sequenced sample: CD8+ T cells sorted from blood. This sequence originates from a woman between 45 and 65 years old with rheumatoid arthritis. The CDR3: CASRTGDLNYGYTF. CDR3 nucleotide sequence: TGTGCCAGCAGGACAGGGGACCTTAACTATGGCTACACCTTC.